This T cell receptor beta chain was identified in a study of CD8 T cells in ankylosing spondylitis. Broader study findings: Clones tied to disease were said to be significantly enriched in matched ankylosing spondylitis synovial fluid.

The trim removed 0 bases at V and 5 bases at J, leaving 6 bases unmatched. Germline V gene sequence: CDR1 MNHEY, CDR2 SVGAGI. The CDR3 totals 17 residues. TCRdb re-analysed the 5' RACE reads in MiXCR, keeping a single row per CDR3 protein. The sample consists of roughly 68,000 distinct CDR3 sequences, roughly 6.1% of them appearing once. Concerning this clonotype: Its antigen remains unknown.

Sequences were obtained from synovial fluid, either unsorted or a sorted T cell fraction (not recorded which). This receptor was taken from a male donor with ankylosing spondylitis. This chain uses TRBV6-5 with TRBJ2-2, with 10 positions matching TRBD2. CDR3 bases: TGTGCCAGCAGTTACTCACTAGCGGGAATGAGAACCGGGGAGCTGTTTTTT. Amino acid sequence: CASSYSLAGMRTGELFF.